These 20 T cell receptor beta chains were sequenced from one sample in a study of blood T cell repertoires in COVID-19. This table comes from immunoSEQ multiplex PCR, and its TCRdb copy is limited to in-frame clones, with some not included. The sample records 250,000 to 350,000 clones, approximately 89% being singletons. Sequenced: peripheral blood. These receptor sequences come from an older woman with acute or convalescent COVID-19.

The V gene is TRBV9, the J gene TRBJ1-4, with D perhaps matching TRBD1 (6 bases). Germline assignment: CDR1 SGDLS and CDR2 YYNGEE. The CDR3 is 14 residues long. Trimming removed 1 base from V and 7 bases from J, with 11 bases in between. DNA for the CDR3: TGTGCCAGCAGCGTACAGGGGTTTGGTGAAAAACTGTTTTTT. As protein: CASSVQGFGEKLFF.

The rearrangement uses TRBV7-6 and TRBJ1-1; perhaps TRBD1 as D (6 bases). Germline CDR1 is SGHVS and CDR2 is FNYEAQ. The CDR3 runs to 17 residues. V was clipped by 3 bases and J by 4 bases, with 21 bases between them. The CDR3 here is CASSFRGPGIAGTEAFF. In nucleotides, the CDR3 is TGTGCCAGCAGCTTCAGGGGCCCCGGGATTGCGGGCACTGAAGCTTTCTTT.

The chain employs TRBV27 and TRBJ2-1; TRBD1 matches 12 bases. CDR1 and CDR2 from the germline V gene are MNHEY and SMNVEV (reference sequence). This CDR3 region has 16 residues. V was clipped by 5 bases and J by 5 bases; unmatched bases: 7. CDR3 sequence: CASSPRDRGPNNEQFF. CDR3 in DNA: TGTGCCAGCAGTCCACGGGACAGGGGGCCCAACAATGAGCAGTTCTTC.

This chain links TRBV3-1 (or the pseudogene TRBV3-2) with TRBJ2-7, with D possibly matching TRBD2 (6 bases). Germline values: CDR1 LGHDT, CDR2 YNNKEL (reference sequence). V shed 1 base and J shed 2 bases, with 15 bases lying between them. The CDR3 length is 16 residues. The CDR3 here is CASSQVRLALTYEQYF. CDR3 DNA: TGTGCCAGCAGCCAAGTGAGGCTAGCGCTTACCTACGAGCAGTACTTC.

The chain carries TRBV7-2 and TRBJ2-1; D possibly corresponds to TRBD2 (6 bases). Trimming took off 0 bases at V and 3 bases at J, with 9 bases between the two ends. Germline CDR1 reads SGHTA; CDR2 reads FQGNSA. This CDR3 has 15 residues. The CDR3 here is CASSLAGRYYNEQFF. Written as DNA, the CDR3 is TGTGCCAGCAGCTTAGCCGGGAGATACTACAATGAGCAGTTCTTC.

This chain links TRBV9 with TRBJ2-7, with 7 bases aligning to TRBD2. Trimming removed 2 bases from V and 2 bases from J; junction bases left unmatched: 4. Per the germline V gene, CDR1 is SGDLS and CDR2 is YYNGEE. CDR3 length: 14 residues. The CDR3: CASSVGTNPYEQYF. The CDR3 DNA sequence: TGTGCCAGCAGCGTTGGGACTAACCCCTACGAGCAGTACTTC. The full variable domain, completed using reference TRBV9 and TRBJ2-7, is DSGVTQTPKHLITATGQRVTLRCSPRSGDLSVYWYQQSLDQGLQFLIQYYNGEERAKGNILERFSAQQFPDLHSELNLSSLELGDSALYFCASSVGTNPYEQYFGPGTRLTVT.

The CDR3 DNA follows: TGTGCCAGCAGTTTATTACTAGCGGGAGGGCCTTACGAGCAGTACTTC. As protein: CASSLLLAGGPYEQYF. V is TRBV27 and J is TRBJ2-7; 13 bases match TRBD2. This CDR3 comprises 16 residues. Germline CDR1 MNHEY, CDR2 SMNVEV (reference sequence). V lost 1 base, J lost 4 bases, and 4 bases stayed unmatched.

This chain joins TRBV6-2 or TRBV6-3 and TRBJ1-1; 7 nucleotides align to TRBD1. V lost 4 bases to trimming and J lost 8 bases; unmatched junction nucleotides: 7. CDR1 MNHEY and CDR2 SVGEGT come from the germline V gene. The CDR3 runs to 13 residues. CDR3 nucleotide sequence: TGTGCCAGCAGTTGGGCGCAGGGGGTCGAAGCTTTCTTT. The encoded protein is CASSWAQGVEAFF.

V usage is TRBV7-3 and J usage is TRBJ1-5; TRBD1 agrees at 9 bases. Trimming at V came to 3 bases and at J to 3 bases, leaving 3 bases not matched to a gene. The CDR3 is made up of 15 amino acids. Germline V gives CDR1 SGHTA, CDR2 FQGTGA. CDR3 region: CASSLGTGPNQPQHF. The CDR3 DNA sequence: TGTGCCAGCAGCTTGGGGACAGGGCCCAATCAGCCCCAGCATTTT.

The rearrangement uses TRBV15 and TRBJ2-1; D possibly corresponds to TRBD1 (6 bases). This CDR3 is 13 amino acids long. The germline V and J ends were trimmed by 3 bases and 6 bases, with 9 bases remaining between them. Germline loops: CDR1 LNHNV, CDR2 YYDKDF (reference sequence). In DNA, the CDR3 is TGTGCCACCAGCAGGGGGGCCTTCAATGAGCAGTTCTTC. Translated, it gives CATSRGAFNEQFF.

V usage is TRBV5-6 and J usage is TRBJ2-7; TRBD1 aligns across 11 bases. The CDR3 is 14 residues long. V lost 1 base and J lost 6; bases outside the gene matches: 3. Germline CDR1 is SGHDT and CDR2 is YYEEEE. In nucleotides, the CDR3 is TGTGCCAGCAGCTTGTCCGGGACAGGGGGCGAGCAGTACTTC. Amino acid sequence: CASSLSGTGGEQYF. The full variable domain, rest sourced from reference TRBV5-6 and TRBJ2-7, is DAGVTQSPTHLIKTRGQQVTLRCSPKSGHDTVSWYQQALGQGPQFIFQYYEEEERQRGNFPDRFSGHQFPNYSSELNVNALLLGDSALYLCASSLSGTGGEQYFGPGTRLTVT.

The gene calls are TRBV10-3 and TRBJ1-6; TRBD1 matches at 8 bases. With 11 bases clipped from V and 10 bases from J, the junction kept 10 bases outside the gene matches. The germline gives CDR1 ENHRY, CDR2 SYGVKD. The CDR3 totals 13 residues. The CDR3 DNA is TGTGCCGCGAAGACAGGGGAAAGGTCACCCCTCCACTTT. It codes for CAAKTGERSPLHF.

V gene TRBV4-3 combines with J gene TRBJ2-5; the match to TRBD1 covers 7 bases. Per germline, CDR1 LGHNA and CDR2 YSLEER. Trimming removed 0 bases from V and 5 bases from J; junction bases left unmatched: 6. This CDR3 has 15 residues. The CDR3 DNA reads TGCGCCAGCAGCCAAGAGACAGGGTTCATGGAGACCCAGTACTTC. As protein: CASSQETGFMETQYF.

This clone was observed a few times. This chain uses TRBV2 with TRBJ1-5, with D possibly matching TRBD1 (6 bases). This CDR3 is built from 13 residues. Germline V gene lookup returns CDR1 SNHLY and CDR2 FYNNEI. V was shortened by 5 bases and J by 4 bases, with 9 bases between the two germline ends. CDR3 in amino acids: CASSTGKNQPQHF. In DNA, the CDR3 is TGTGCCAGCAGTACAGGGAAGAATCAGCCCCAGCATTTT.

This chain links TRBV27 with TRBJ1-5; 9 nucleotides line up with TRBD1. This CDR3 has 15 amino acids. Germline loops: CDR1 MNHEY, CDR2 SMNVEV (reference sequence). V lost 6 bases and J lost 5; bases outside the gene matches: 8. DNA of the CDR3: TGTGCCAGCAGCCCGGACAGGGGACGGGATCAGCCCCAGCATTTT. As protein: CASSPDRGRDQPQHF.

This clone is a singleton in its sample. This chain connects TRBV28 to TRBJ2-7; 12 bases fit TRBD2. The germline V gene has CDR1 MDHEN and CDR2 SYDVKM. V dropped 6 bases and J dropped 1; count of bases not matched to a gene: 7. The CDR3 has 16 amino acids. The CDR3 nucleotides read TGTGCCAGCAGCTCCCCTGGGACTAGCGGGTCCTACGAGCAGTACTTC. Amino acids: CASSSPGTSGSYEQYF. Looking up the rest from reference TRBV28 and TRBJ2-7 gives the full variable domain: DVKVTQSSRYLVKRTGEKVFLECVQDMDHENMFWYRQDPGLGLRLIYFSYDVKMKEKGDIPEGYSVSREKKERFSLILESASTNQTSMYLCASSSPGTSGSYEQYFGPGTRLTVT.

J is TRBJ2-1 and V is TRBV29-1; 7 bases line up with TRBD1. The CDR3 sequence is 13 residues long. J gave up 2 bases and V 4 bases, and 2 bases lay outside the gene matches. Germline V gives CDR1 SQVTM, CDR2 ANQGSEA. The CDR3 here is CSVVGQTYNEQFF. CDR3 coding DNA: TGCAGCGTTGTGGGACAGACCTACAATGAGCAGTTCTTC.

This chain uses TRBV9 with TRBJ1-1; 9 bases align to TRBD1. Germline V CDR1 and CDR2: SGDLS, YYNGEE. Trimming removed 4 bases from V and 1 base from J; junction bases left unmatched: 8. The CDR3 totals 16 residues. The CDR3 sequence is CASSRDRVRGNTEAFF. CDR3 coding DNA: TGTGCCAGCAGCCGGGACAGGGTTCGAGGGAACACTGAAGCTTTCTTT.

The rearrangement links TRBV6-6 to TRBJ1-2, with D unclear. This CDR3 is built from 15 residues. V gave up 4 bases and J gave up 4 bases, with 16 bases separating them. Looked up from germline, CDR1 is MNHNY and CDR2 is SVGAGI (reference sequence). As DNA, the CDR3 is TGTGCCAGCAGTTCGGCCACAGCTTTCACCTATGGCTACACCTTC. Translated: CASSSATAFTYGYTF.

The chain uses TRBV13 and TRBJ2-1; 9 bases line up with TRBD2. The CDR3 covers 14 residues. In germline, CDR1 is PRHDT, CDR2 FYEKMQ (reference sequence). V trimming: 5 bases; J trimming: 10 bases; junction bases outside the gene matches: 9. CDR3 in amino acids: CASSHPAGGREQFF. CDR3 DNA sequence: TGTGCCAGCAGCCACCCAGCGGGGGGAAGGGAGCAGTTCTTC.